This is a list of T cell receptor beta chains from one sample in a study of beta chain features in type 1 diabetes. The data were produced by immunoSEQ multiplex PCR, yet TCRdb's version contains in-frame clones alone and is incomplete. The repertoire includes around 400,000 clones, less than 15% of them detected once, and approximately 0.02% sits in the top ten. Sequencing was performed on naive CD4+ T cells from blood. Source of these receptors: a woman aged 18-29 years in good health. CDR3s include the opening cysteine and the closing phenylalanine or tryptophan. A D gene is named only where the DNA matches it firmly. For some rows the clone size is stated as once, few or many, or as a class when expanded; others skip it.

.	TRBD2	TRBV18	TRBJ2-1	CASSSGTSGSNYNEQFF	TGTGCCAGCTCATCGGGGACTAGCGGGAGTAACTACAATGAGCAGTTCTTC
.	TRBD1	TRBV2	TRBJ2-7	CASRVGTAYEQYF	TGTGCCAGCAGGGTAGGGACAGCCTACGAGCAGTACTTC
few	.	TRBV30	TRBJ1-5	CAWSGASSNQPQHF	TGTGCCTGGAGTGGGGCCAGTAGCAATCAGCCCCAGCATTTT
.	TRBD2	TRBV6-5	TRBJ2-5	CASRLGLAGRETQYF	TGTGCCAGCAGGTTGGGACTAGCGGGACGAGAGACCCAGTACTTC
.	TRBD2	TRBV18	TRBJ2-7	CASGWRESYEQYF	TGTGCCAGCGGTTGGCGGGAGTCCTACGAGCAGTACTTC
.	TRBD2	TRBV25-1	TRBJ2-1	CASSDLLAGERNEQFF	TGTGCCAGCAGTGACCTACTAGCGGGAGAGCGCAATGAGCAGTTCTTC
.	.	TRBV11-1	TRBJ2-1	CASSGGTAYYNEQFF	TGTGCCAGCAGTGGAGGGACAGCTTACTACAATGAGCAGTTCTTC
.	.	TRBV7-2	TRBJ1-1	CASSLAGLNTEAFF	TGTGCCAGCAGCTTAGCGGGCCTGAACACTGAAGCTTTCTTT
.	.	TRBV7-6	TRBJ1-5	CASSPDGLRNQPQHF	TGTGCCAGCAGCCCGGACGGACTCCGGAATCAGCCCCAGCATTTT
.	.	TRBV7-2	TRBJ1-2	CASSLARGLDYGYTF	TGTGCCAGCAGCTTAGCCCGCGGCCTAGACTATGGCTACACCTTC
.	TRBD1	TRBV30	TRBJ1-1	CAWRVQGIGTEAFF	TGTGCCTGGAGGGTACAGGGGATAGGCACTGAAGCTTTCTTT
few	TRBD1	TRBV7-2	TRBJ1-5	CASSTGQGGVNQPQHF	TGTGCCAGCAGCACCGGACAGGGAGGCGTCAATCAGCCCCAGCATTTT
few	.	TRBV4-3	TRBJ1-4	CASSQGGRREVFEKLFF	TGCGCCAGCAGCCAAGGCGGTAGACGGGAAGTTTTTGAAAAACTGTTTTTT
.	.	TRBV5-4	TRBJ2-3	CASSQGDWADTQYF	TGCGCCAGCAGCCAAGGGGACTGGGCAGATACGCAGTATTTT
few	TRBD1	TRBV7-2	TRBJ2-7	CASSLQTGDYEQYF	TGTGCCAGCAGCTTACAGACAGGGGACTACGAGCAGTACTTC
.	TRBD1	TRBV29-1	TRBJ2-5	CSVLTGGAETQYF	TGCAGCGTGCTCACAGGGGGCGCAGAGACCCAGTACTTC
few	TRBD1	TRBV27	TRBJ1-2	CASSPPDRGWSGYTF	TGTGCCAGCAGTCCCCCGGACAGGGGATGGAGTGGCTACACCTTC
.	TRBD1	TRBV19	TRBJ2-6	CASSSPDRGLTGANVLTF	TGTGCCAGTAGTTCCCCAGACAGGGGGCTTACTGGGGCCAACGTCCTGACTTTC
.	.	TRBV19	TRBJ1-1	CASSPRGLSTEAFF	TGTGCCAGTAGTCCCCGGGGGTTGAGCACTGAAGCTTTCTTT
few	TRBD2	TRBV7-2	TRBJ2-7	CASNGGVAGYEQYF	TGTGCCAGCAACGGCGGGGTAGCGGGTTACGAGCAGTACTTC
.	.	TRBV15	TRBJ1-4	CATRTTATEKLFF	TGTGCCACCAGAACGACTGCGACTGAAAAACTGTTTTTT
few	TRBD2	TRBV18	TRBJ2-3	CASSPPAGGPSTDTQYF	TGTGCCAGCTCACCACCCGCGGGAGGCCCTAGCACAGATACGCAGTATTTT
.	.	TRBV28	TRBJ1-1	CASSLRGNTEAFF	TGTGCCAGCAGTTTGCGGGGGAACACTGAAGCTTTCTTT
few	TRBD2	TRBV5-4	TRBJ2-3	CASSPPPTSGRRNTQYF	TGTGCCAGCAGCCCGCCGCCGACTAGCGGGAGAAGGAATACGCAGTATTTT
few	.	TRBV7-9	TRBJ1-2	CASSLDLLAGSAF	TGTGCCAGCAGCTTAGATCTTTTGGCAGGTAGCGCCTTC
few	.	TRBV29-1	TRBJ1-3	CTADSGNTIYF	TGCACTGCGGACTCTGGAAACACCATATATTTT